The subject of this entry is one T cell receptor (beta chain). Its antigen is currently unknown. In the PCR, 60 Vbeta and 13 Jbeta primers were used. Sequencing was performed with immunoSEQ multiplex PCR; in TCRdb, only in-frame clones are kept and a portion is missing. The table lists tens of thousands of clones, less than 80% of them singletons. CDR3 size: 16 residues. CDR1 and CDR2 from the germline V gene are SGHVS and FQNEAQ. V dropped 5 bases and J dropped 8; count of bases not matched to a gene: 10. This sample is part of a study of cytomegalovirus exposure and HLA in healthy donors. Notes on the study in general: Confirmation was obtained in vitro that a few CMV-associated chains are specific for CMV antigens. CMV serostatus was the sole immune exposure data available. Later, an analysis showed that TCR beta chains associated with HLA were more clonally expanded than others that were equally common. Overall, roughly 150 TCR beta chains were annotated as cytomegalovirus-associated.

Sequences were obtained from PBMCs. This rearrangement joins TRBV7-8 to TRBJ2-6; 9 nucleotides line up with TRBD1. This clonotype was obtained from a male donor in good health and CMV-seronegative. Written as DNA, the CDR3 is TGTGCCAGCAGCACCGGACAGGGGATATGGTCCAACGTCCTGACTTTC. This sequence encodes CASSTGQGIWSNVLTF.